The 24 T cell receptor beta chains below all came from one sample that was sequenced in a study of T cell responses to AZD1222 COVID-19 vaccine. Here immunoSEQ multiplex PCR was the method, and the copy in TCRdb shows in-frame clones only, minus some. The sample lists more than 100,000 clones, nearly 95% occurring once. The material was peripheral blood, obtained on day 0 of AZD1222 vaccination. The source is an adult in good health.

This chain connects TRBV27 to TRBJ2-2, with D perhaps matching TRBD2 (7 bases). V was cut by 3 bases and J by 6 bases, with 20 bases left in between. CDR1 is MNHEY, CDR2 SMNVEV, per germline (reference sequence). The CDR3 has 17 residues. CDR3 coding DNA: TGTGCCAGCAGTTTGAGGAAAGGGGGGGCCGTCGCCGGGGAGCTGTTTTTT. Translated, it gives CASSLRKGGAVAGELFF.

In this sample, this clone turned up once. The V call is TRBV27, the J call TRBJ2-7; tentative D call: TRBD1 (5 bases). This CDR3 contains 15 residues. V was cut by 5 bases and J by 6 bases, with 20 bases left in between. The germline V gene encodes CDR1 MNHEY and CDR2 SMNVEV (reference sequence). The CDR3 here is CASSLTPAGIREQYF. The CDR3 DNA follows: TGTGCCAGCAGTCTCACTCCGGCAGGGATCCGCGAGCAGTACTTC.

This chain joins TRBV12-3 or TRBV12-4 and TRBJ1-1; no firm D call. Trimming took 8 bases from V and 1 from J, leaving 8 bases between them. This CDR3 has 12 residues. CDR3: CASGLGNTEAFF. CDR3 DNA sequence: TGTGCCAGCGGGCTTGGGAACACTGAAGCTTTCTTT.

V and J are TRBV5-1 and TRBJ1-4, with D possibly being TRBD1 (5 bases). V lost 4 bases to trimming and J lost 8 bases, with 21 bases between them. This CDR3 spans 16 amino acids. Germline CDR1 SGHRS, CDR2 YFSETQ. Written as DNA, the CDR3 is TGCGCCAGCAGCCCGGGGGACGGATATGAAAGGGAAAAACTGTTTTTT. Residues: CASSPGDGYEREKLFF.

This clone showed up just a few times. CDR3 amino acids: CASSGRRGRFYEQYF. The CDR3 nucleotides read TGTGCCAGCAGTGGCCGGCGCGGGAGGTTCTACGAGCAGTACTTC. V and J are TRBV28 and TRBJ2-7; 8 bases map to TRBD2. This CDR3 comprises 15 residues. CDR1 and CDR2 from the germline V gene are MDHEN and SYDVKM. V lost 5 bases, J lost 3 bases, and 9 bases stayed unmatched. Full variable domain (outside the CDR3, taken from reference TRBV28 and TRBJ2-7): DVKVTQSSRYLVKRTGEKVFLECVQDMDHENMFWYRQDPGLGLRLIYFSYDVKMKEKGDIPEGYSVSREKKERFSLILESASTNQTSMYLCASSGRRGRFYEQYFGPGTRLTVT.

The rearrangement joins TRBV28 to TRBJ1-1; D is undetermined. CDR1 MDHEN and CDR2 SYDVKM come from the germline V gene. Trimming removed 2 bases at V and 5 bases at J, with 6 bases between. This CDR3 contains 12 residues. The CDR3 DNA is TGTGCCAGCAGTTTAAGGTGGACTGAAGCTTTCTTT. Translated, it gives CASSLRWTEAFF. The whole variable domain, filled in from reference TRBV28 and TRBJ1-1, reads DVKVTQSSRYLVKRTGEKVFLECVQDMDHENMFWYRQDPGLGLRLIYFSYDVKMKEKGDIPEGYSVSREKKERFSLILESASTNQTSMYLCASSLRWTEAFFGQGTRLTVV.

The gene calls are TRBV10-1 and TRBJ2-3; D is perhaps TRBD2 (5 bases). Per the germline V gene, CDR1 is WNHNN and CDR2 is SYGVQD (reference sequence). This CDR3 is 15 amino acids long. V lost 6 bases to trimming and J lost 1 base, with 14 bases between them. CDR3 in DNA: TGCGCCAGCAGCTCGACTCACGGGGGCACAGATACGCAGTATTTT. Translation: CASSSTHGGTDTQYF.

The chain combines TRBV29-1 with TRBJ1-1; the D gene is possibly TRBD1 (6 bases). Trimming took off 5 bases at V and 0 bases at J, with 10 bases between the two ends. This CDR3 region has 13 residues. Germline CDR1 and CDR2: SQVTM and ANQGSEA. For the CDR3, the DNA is TGCAGCGTTCGTCGGACAGTGAACACTGAAGCTTTCTTT. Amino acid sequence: CSVRRTVNTEAFF.

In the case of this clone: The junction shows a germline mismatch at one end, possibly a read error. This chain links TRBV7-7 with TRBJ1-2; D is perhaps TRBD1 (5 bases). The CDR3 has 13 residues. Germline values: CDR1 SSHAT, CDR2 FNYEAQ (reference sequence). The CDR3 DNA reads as TGTGCTAGCAGCCGACAGATCTCCTATGGCTACACCTTC. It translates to CASSRQISYGYTF.

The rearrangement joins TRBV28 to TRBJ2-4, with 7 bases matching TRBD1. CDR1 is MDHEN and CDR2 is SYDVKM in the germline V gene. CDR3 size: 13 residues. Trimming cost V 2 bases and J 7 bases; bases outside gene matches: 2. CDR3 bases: TGTGCCAGCAGTTTAGGGACAGTTAACATTCAGTACTTC. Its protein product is CASSLGTVNIQYF.

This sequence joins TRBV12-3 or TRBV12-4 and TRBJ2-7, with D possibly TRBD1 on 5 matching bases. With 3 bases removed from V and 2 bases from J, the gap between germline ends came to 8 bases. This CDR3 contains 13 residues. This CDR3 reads CASSLHRTYEQYF. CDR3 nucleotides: TGTGCCAGCAGTTTGCACAGGACCTACGAGCAGTACTTC.

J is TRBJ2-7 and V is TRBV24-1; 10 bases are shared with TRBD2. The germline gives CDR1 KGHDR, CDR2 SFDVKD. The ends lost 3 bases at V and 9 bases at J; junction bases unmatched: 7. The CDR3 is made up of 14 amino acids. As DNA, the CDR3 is TGTGCCACCAGTGATCTGCTAGCGGGGGAGGTGCAGTACTTC. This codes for CATSDLLAGEVQYF.

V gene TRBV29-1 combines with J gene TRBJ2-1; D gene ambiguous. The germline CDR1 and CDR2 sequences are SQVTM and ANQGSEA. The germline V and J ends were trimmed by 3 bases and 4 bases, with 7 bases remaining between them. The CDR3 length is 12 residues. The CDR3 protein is CSVDVGYNEQFF. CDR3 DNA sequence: TGCAGCGTTGATGTCGGGTACAATGAGCAGTTCTTC.

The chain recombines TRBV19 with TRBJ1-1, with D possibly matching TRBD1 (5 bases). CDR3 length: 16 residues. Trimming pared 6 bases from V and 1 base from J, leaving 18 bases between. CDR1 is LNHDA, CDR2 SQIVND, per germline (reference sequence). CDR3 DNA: TGTGCCAGTAGACCCCCCCAGGGTGGCCCGAACACTGAAGCTTTCTTT. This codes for CASRPPQGGPNTEAFF.

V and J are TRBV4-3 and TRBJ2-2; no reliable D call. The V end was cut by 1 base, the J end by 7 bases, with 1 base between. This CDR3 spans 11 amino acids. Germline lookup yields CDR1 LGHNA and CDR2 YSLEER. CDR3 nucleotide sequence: TGCGCCAGCAGCCAAGGCGGGGAGCTGTTTTTT. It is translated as CASSQGGELFF.

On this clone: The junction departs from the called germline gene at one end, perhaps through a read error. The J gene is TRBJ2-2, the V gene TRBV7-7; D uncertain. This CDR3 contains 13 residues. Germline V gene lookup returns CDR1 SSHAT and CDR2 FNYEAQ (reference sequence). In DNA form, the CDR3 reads TGTGCTAGCAGCTTAGGAGCAACTGGGGAGCTGTTTTTT. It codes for CASSLGATGELFF.

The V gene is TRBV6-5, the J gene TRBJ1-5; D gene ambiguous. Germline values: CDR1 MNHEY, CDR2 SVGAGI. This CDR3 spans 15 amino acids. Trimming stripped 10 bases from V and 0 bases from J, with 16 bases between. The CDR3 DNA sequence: TGTGCCACCCTAAACCGGGATTATAGCAATCAGCCCCAGCATTTT. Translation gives CATLNRDYSNQPQHF.

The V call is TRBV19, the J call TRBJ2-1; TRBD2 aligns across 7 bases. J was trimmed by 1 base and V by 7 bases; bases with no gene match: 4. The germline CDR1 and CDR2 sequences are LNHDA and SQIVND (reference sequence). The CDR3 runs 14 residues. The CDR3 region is CASKGGRSYNEQFF. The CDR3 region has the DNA TGTGCCAGTAAAGGCGGGAGATCCTACAATGAGCAGTTCTTC.

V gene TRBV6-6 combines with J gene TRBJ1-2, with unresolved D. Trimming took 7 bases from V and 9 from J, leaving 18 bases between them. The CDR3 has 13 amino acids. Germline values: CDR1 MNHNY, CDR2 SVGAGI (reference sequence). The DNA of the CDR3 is TGTGCCAGCACCAAACCCGCGGTGACACGCTACACCTTC. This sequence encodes CASTKPAVTRYTF.

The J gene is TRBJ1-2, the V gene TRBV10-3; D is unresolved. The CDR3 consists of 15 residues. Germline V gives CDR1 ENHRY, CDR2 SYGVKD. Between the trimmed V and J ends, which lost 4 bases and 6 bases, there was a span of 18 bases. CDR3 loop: CAISVQLEGAHGYTF. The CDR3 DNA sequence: TGTGCCATCAGTGTTCAATTGGAGGGCGCGCATGGCTACACCTTC.

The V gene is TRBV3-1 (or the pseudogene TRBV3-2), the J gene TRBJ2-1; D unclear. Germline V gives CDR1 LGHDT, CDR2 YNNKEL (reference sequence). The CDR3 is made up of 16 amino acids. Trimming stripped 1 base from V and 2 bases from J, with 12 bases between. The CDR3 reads CASSQGVYVPYNEQFF. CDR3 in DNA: TGTGCCAGCAGCCAAGGGGTATACGTCCCCTACAATGAGCAGTTCTTC.

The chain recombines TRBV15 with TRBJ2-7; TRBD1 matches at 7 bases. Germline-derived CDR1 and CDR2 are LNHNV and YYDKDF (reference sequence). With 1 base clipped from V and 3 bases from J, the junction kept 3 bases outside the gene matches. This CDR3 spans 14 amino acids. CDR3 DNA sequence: TGTGCCACCAGCAGAGGACAGGGCCTCTACGAGCAGTACTTC. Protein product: CATSRGQGLYEQYF.

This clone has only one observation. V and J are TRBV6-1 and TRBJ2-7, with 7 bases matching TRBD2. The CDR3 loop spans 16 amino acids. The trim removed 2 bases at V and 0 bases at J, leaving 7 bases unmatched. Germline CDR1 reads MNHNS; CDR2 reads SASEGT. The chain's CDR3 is CASSELSSGISYEQYF. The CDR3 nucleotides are TGTGCCAGCAGTGAACTTTCTAGCGGAATCTCCTACGAGCAGTACTTC.

DNA for the CDR3: TGTGCCAGCAGCTTAGCGCTTGGGGCCCAAGAGACCCAGTACTTC. Translating gives CASSLALGAQETQYF. The chain couples TRBV7-3 to TRBJ2-5; perhaps TRBD1 as D (5 bases). The CDR3 runs 15 residues. CDR1 is SGHTA and CDR2 is FQGTGA in the germline V gene. Deletions cut 2 bases from V and 1 base from J, with 11 bases between.